This TCR beta chain was sequenced for a study of T cell repertoires in cytomegalovirus infection. Study-wide background: TCR beta signatures that were public indicated CMV infection and matching HLA type. Findings and caveats of the study: The study found HLA-C-restricted CMV-specific TCR beta clonotypes dominating the ex vivo response. Summed frequency of shared TCR beta families picked out CMV carriers who also had the relevant HLA.

Each CDR3 protein is one row after TCRdb ran MiXCR on the reads. There are 300,000 to 400,000 distinct CDR3 sequences in the sample; more than 8% occur only once, and roughly 4% lies in the top ten. J was trimmed by 3 bases and V by 7 bases; bases with no gene match: 9. The CDR3 has 14 residues. Germline V gene lookup returns CDR1 SEHNR and CDR2 FQNEAQ (reference sequence). This clonotype occurred a few times. Its antigen is not identified. The sequencing sample was made of PBMCs. The origin of this receptor is a human donor in good health (CMV status not recorded). Some clones in this sample may be carry-over from other donors' samples. V is TRBV7-9 and J is TRBJ2-7; TRBD2 matches at 7 bases. The chain's CDR3 is CASTPGWGGYEQYF. The CDR3 nucleotides read TGTGCCAGCACCCCAGGGTGGGGGGGCTACGAGCAGTACTTC.